The 32 T cell receptor beta chains in this list originate from one sample, sequenced in a study of blood T cell repertoires in COVID-19. The assay was immunoSEQ multiplex PCR, and TCRdb's table has in-frame clones only and misses some. The data contain roughly 40,000 clones, about 70% of them singletons. Input material: peripheral blood. Source of these receptors: a man in his 70s with active or convalescent COVID-19.

The chain joins TRBV6-5 to TRBJ1-1, with D unclear. This CDR3 spans 14 amino acids. Germline V gene lookup returns CDR1 MNHEY and CDR2 SVGAGI. V was pared by 8 bases and J by 4 bases, with 17 bases between. Here the CDR3 DNA reads TGTGCCAGCCCTCCGAGAGTGCGGGGCACTGAAGCTTTCTTT. Protein: CASPPRVRGTEAFF.

The rearrangement joins TRBV2 to TRBJ1-2; D might be TRBD1 (6 bases). The CDR3 spans 12 residues. V gave up 7 bases and J gave up 8 bases, with 14 bases separating them. The V gene's germline CDR1 is SNHLY and CDR2 FYNNEI. CDR3 region: CASTTRGGGYTF. CDR3 nucleotides: TGTGCCAGCACAACCAGGGGCGGAGGCTACACCTTC.

CDR3 region: CASNIAGGNTDTQYF. The DNA for the CDR3 is TGTGCCAGCAATATAGCGGGGGGTAACACAGATACGCAGTATTTT. The chain has TRBV2 and TRBJ2-3; 10 nucleotides line up with TRBD2. With V trimmed by 7 bases and J by 2 bases, 6 bases remained unmatched. CDR1 is SNHLY and CDR2 is FYNNEI in the germline V gene. CDR3 length: 15 amino acids.

Only one count was recorded for this clone. At the DNA level, this CDR3 is encoded by other sequences in the same sample as well. The J gene is TRBJ1-1, the V gene TRBV7-2, with 8 bases identical to TRBD1. The CDR3 totals 13 residues. The ends lost 4 bases at V and 4 bases at J; junction bases unmatched: 2. Germline values: CDR1 SGHTA, CDR2 FQGNSA. CDR3 region: CASSSQGGTEAFF. CDR3 nucleotide sequence: TGTGCCAGCAGCTCACAGGGGGGCACTGAAGCTTTCTTT.

This chain joins TRBV6-4 and TRBJ2-7; 9 bases match TRBD1. This CDR3 contains 18 residues. CDR1 is MRHNA, CDR2 SNTAGT, per germline. V was clipped by 0 bases and J by 2 bases; unmatched bases: 11. The CDR3 protein is CASSDSLETGQGPYEQYF. As DNA, the CDR3 is TGTGCCAGCAGTGACTCGTTGGAGACGGGACAGGGACCCTACGAGCAGTACTTC.

The chain couples TRBV7-6 to TRBJ2-3; D unclear. Germline CDR1 is SGHVS and CDR2 is FNYEAQ. V lost 2 bases and J 3 bases, leaving 6 bases between the germline ends. The CDR3 is 13 residues long. The CDR3 region has the DNA TGTGCCAGCAGCTTAATAGATACAGATACGCAGTATTTT. This sequence encodes CASSLIDTDTQYF.

The chain has TRBV7-3 and TRBJ2-7, with D maybe TRBD2 (6 bases). V was pared by 2 bases and J by 4 bases, with 12 bases between. The CDR3 runs to 14 residues. Germline loops: CDR1 SGHTA, CDR2 FQGTGA. The chain's CDR3 is CASSLHPGDYEQYF. Written as DNA, the CDR3 is TGTGCCAGCAGCTTACACCCGGGGGATTACGAGCAGTACTTC.

J is TRBJ1-4 and V is TRBV5-4, with 7 bases lining up with TRBD1. Trimming took 3 bases from V and 3 from J; bases not matched to a gene: 5. Germline-derived CDR1 and CDR2 are SGHNT and YYREEE (reference sequence). This CDR3 comprises 15 residues. CDR3 DNA sequence: TGTGCCAGCAGCTCCGCAGGGGGAGCTAATGAAAAACTGTTTTTT. The encoded protein is CASSSAGGANEKLFF. Full variable domain (remainder filled in from reference TRBV5-4 and TRBJ1-4): ETGVTQSPTHLIKTRGQQVTLRCSSQSGHNTVSWYQQALGQGPQFIFQYYREEENGRGNFPPRFSGLQFPNYSSELNVNALELDDSALYLCASSSAGGANEKLFFGSGTQLSVL.

The J gene is TRBJ2-1, the V gene TRBV6-1; D remains ambiguous. Trimming took off 2 bases at V and 5 bases at J, with 4 bases between the two ends. Germline CDR1 and CDR2: MNHNS and SASEGT. The CDR3 sequence is 12 residues long. CDR3 loop: CASSELNNEQFF. The CDR3 DNA reads TGTGCCAGCAGTGAACTAAACAATGAGCAGTTCTTC.

The V gene is TRBV9, the J gene TRBJ1-4, with D unresolved. V lost 4 bases and J 8 bases, leaving 12 bases between the germline ends. Germline loops: CDR1 SGDLS, CDR2 YYNGEE. The CDR3 has 13 amino acids. Written as DNA, the CDR3 is TGTGCCAGCAGCCCGAAGGGAGAAGAAAAACTGTTTTTT. Amino acids: CASSPKGEEKLFF.

This rearrangement joins TRBV28 to TRBJ2-6; TRBD1 matches 7 bases. The V gene end was trimmed by 4 bases and the J gene end by 2 bases; junction bases not matched to a gene: 2. CDR3 length equals 15 residues. CDR1 is MDHEN, CDR2 SYDVKM, per germline. The CDR3 DNA is TGTGCCAGCAGTTCTACAGGGGCTGGGGCCAACGTCCTGACTTTC. This gives the protein CASSSTGAGANVLTF.

The chain combines TRBV24-1 with TRBJ1-1, with D possibly matching TRBD1 (6 bases). The CDR3 is made up of 15 amino acids. Per germline, CDR1 KGHDR and CDR2 SFDVKD. V dropped 10 bases and J dropped 1 base, with 18 bases sitting between them. The CDR3 here is CATGTSTITNTEAFF. CDR3 DNA: TGTGCCACTGGGACATCCACGATTACGAACACTGAAGCTTTCTTT.

The J gene is TRBJ1-2, the V gene TRBV27; the match to TRBD1 covers 7 bases. The CDR3 is 13 amino acids. V was clipped by 9 bases and J by 3 bases; unmatched bases: 7. The germline CDR1 and CDR2 sequences are MNHEY and SMNVEV (reference sequence). CDR3 amino acids: CASRGGADYGYTF. As DNA, the CDR3 is TGTGCCAGTCGAGGGGGCGCAGACTATGGCTACACCTTC.

CDR3 in DNA: TGTGCCAGTAGTAGGACAGGGGGCGAACAGCCCCAGCATTTT. This translates into CASSRTGGEQPQHF. The V gene is TRBV19, the J gene TRBJ1-5, with 11 bases lining up with TRBD1. The trim removed 4 bases at V and 7 bases at J, leaving 3 bases unmatched. Per germline, CDR1 LNHDA and CDR2 SQIVND (reference sequence). The CDR3 totals 14 residues.

This clone has a single count. The rearrangement joins TRBV3-1 (or the pseudogene TRBV3-2) to TRBJ1-1; D might be TRBD1 (6 bases). V was trimmed by 4 bases and J by 4 bases, leaving 16 bases between them. This CDR3 has 15 amino acids. Germline assignment: CDR1 LGHDT and CDR2 YNNKEL (reference sequence). In DNA, the CDR3 is TGTGCCAGCAGCCCCCAGGGGTCAGGGATCACTGAAGCTTTCTTT. Its translation: CASSPQGSGITEAFF.

This clone turned up a few times. The V and J genes are TRBV27 and TRBJ1-2; TRBD1 might be the D (6 bases). Germline CDR1 MNHEY, CDR2 SMNVEV (reference sequence). The CDR3 loop spans 13 amino acids. V lost 3 bases and J 5 bases, leaving 10 bases between the germline ends. For the CDR3, the DNA is TGTGCCAGCAGTTTGGGGGCCCCATATGGCTACACCTTC. Translation: CASSLGAPYGYTF.

The chain is built from TRBV7-8 and TRBJ1-6, with D perhaps TRBD1 (6 bases). This CDR3 is built from 15 residues. Trimming took 2 bases from V and 7 from J, leaving 12 bases between them. CDR1 is SGHVS, CDR2 FQNEAQ, per germline. The DNA for the CDR3 is TGTGCCAGCAGCTTATCACAGGGCGTAAATTCACCCCTCCACTTT. Its translation: CASSLSQGVNSPLHF.

The chain joins TRBV5-4 to TRBJ2-7; D perhaps matches TRBD2 (6 bases). The V gene lost 0 bases and the J gene lost 6 bases, with 16 bases spanning the gap. Germline-derived CDR1 and CDR2 are SGHNT and YYREEE (reference sequence). This CDR3 is 15 amino acids long. In DNA form, the CDR3 reads TGTGCCAGCAGCTTGGATCCAGGAGGGGAGTTCGAGCAGTACTTC. This codes for CASSLDPGGEFEQYF. Drawing the rest from reference TRBV5-4 and TRBJ2-7, the complete variable domain is ETGVTQSPTHLIKTRGQQVTLRCSSQSGHNTVSWYQQALGQGPQFIFQYYREEENGRGNFPPRFSGLQFPNYSSELNVNALELDDSALYLCASSLDPGGEFEQYFGPGTRLTVT.

V and J are TRBV9 and TRBJ1-1; D is possibly TRBD1 (5 bases). Looked up from germline, CDR1 is SGDLS and CDR2 is YYNGEE. The length of the CDR3 is 13 residues. The V and J ends lost 1 base and 9 bases respectively, with 13 bases between them. The DNA for the CDR3 is TGTGCCAGCAGCGTAAGCCCCGACAGTCAAGCTTTCTTT. It yields the protein CASSVSPDSQAFF.

The chain has TRBV3-1 (or the pseudogene TRBV3-2) and TRBJ2-3; the D is unclear. CDR1 is LGHDT, CDR2 YNNKEL, per germline (reference sequence). CDR3 length equals 13 residues. The V and J ends lost 3 bases and 1 base respectively, with 5 bases between them. The CDR3 DNA is TGTGCCAGCAGCCATGAGGGCACAGATACGCAGTATTTT. Protein: CASSHEGTDTQYF.

CDR3 protein: CASSKGTSGADTQYF. The DNA of the CDR3 is TGTGCCAGCAGTAAAGGGACTAGTGGCGCAGATACGCAGTATTTT. The rearrangement links TRBV2 to TRBJ2-3, with TRBD2 matching 8 bases. Germline CDR1 is SNHLY and CDR2 is FYNNEI. This CDR3 region has 15 residues. Trimming cost V 5 bases and J 4 bases; bases outside gene matches: 8. The complete variable domain, with remaining parts taken from reference TRBV2 and TRBJ2-3, reads EPEVTQTPSHQVTQMGQEVILRCVPISNHLYFYWYRQILGQKVEFLVSFYNNEISEKSEIFDDQFSVERPDGSNFTLKIRSTKLEDSAMYFCASSKGTSGADTQYFGPGTRLTVL.

V is TRBV11-2 and J is TRBJ2-2; 9 nucleotides agree with TRBD1. The ends lost 5 bases at V and 5 bases at J; junction bases unmatched: 6. CDR1 and CDR2 (germline): SGHAT, FQNNGV. The CDR3 has 15 amino acids. The CDR3 DNA reads TGTGCCAGCAGCACATACAGGGGGCGAACCGGGGAGCTGTTTTTT. The encoded protein is CASSTYRGRTGELFF.

This clone showed up just once. The V and J genes are TRBV28 and TRBJ1-2; a possible D gene is TRBD1 (5 bases). Germline loops: CDR1 MDHEN, CDR2 SYDVKM. Trimming shortened V by 10 bases and J by 6 bases, and 15 bases separated the two germline ends. The CDR3 is made up of 12 amino acids. The CDR3 coding sequence is TGTGCCACTTCCCGGCAGGGTAATGGCTACACCTTC. Translating gives CATSRQGNGYTF.

The rearrangement uses TRBV2 and TRBJ1-2; D gene unclear. This CDR3 has 14 amino acids. Germline V gives CDR1 SNHLY, CDR2 FYNNEI. The ends were cut back, 2 bases at V and 5 bases at J, with 12 bases in the middle. The CDR3 loop reads CASSEFEETYGYTF. In nucleotides, the CDR3 is TGTGCCAGCAGTGAATTTGAGGAAACTTATGGCTACACCTTC.

CDR3 nucleotide sequence: TGTGCCAGCAGTTTCAGTTCCAGCGGGGGGGAGGGCGAGCAGTACTTC. Its translation: CASSFSSSGGEGEQYF. The chain employs TRBV28 and TRBJ2-7; 10 bases are shared with TRBD2. Germline V lookup: CDR1 MDHEN, CDR2 SYDVKM. V lost 3 bases, J lost 6 bases, and 11 bases stayed unmatched. This CDR3 region has 16 residues.

J is TRBJ2-5 and V is TRBV28; 11 bases map to TRBD2. Germline loops: CDR1 MDHEN, CDR2 SYDVKM. V dropped 4 bases and J dropped 1; count of bases not matched to a gene: 5. The CDR3 consists of 16 residues. CDR3 DNA sequence: TGTGCCAGCAGTTCGCCCCTAGCGGGGGGCCAAGAGACCCAGTACTTC. Its translation is CASSSPLAGGQETQYF. The entire variable domain, with the rest obtained from reference TRBV28 and TRBJ2-5, is as follows: DVKVTQSSRYLVKRTGEKVFLECVQDMDHENMFWYRQDPGLGLRLIYFSYDVKMKEKGDIPEGYSVSREKKERFSLILESASTNQTSMYLCASSSPLAGGQETQYFGPGTRLLVL.

This clone was detected only once. The rearrangement joins TRBV5-1 to TRBJ2-3; no clear D. Deletions cut 1 base from V and 0 bases from J, with 9 bases between. CDR1 and CDR2 from the germline V gene are SGHRS and YFSETQ. The CDR3 is 15 residues long. The DNA of the CDR3 is TGCGCCAGCAGCTTGAGAGGAACTAGCACAGATACGCAGTATTTT. Translating it yields CASSLRGTSTDTQYF.

This clone was observed a single time. V is TRBV30 and J is TRBJ1-6; no firm D call. From germline, CDR1 is GTSNPN and CDR2 SVGIG (reference sequence). V shed 2 bases and J shed 5 bases, with 7 bases lying between them. The CDR3 totals 13 residues. CDR3 residues: CAWSSGDNSPLHF. As DNA, the CDR3 is TGTGCCTGGAGTTCTGGAGATAATTCACCCCTCCACTTT.

This chain connects TRBV7-8 to TRBJ1-2; D may be TRBD1 (5 bases). CDR3 length: 15 residues. V dropped 3 bases and J dropped 0 bases, with 11 bases sitting between them. The V gene's germline CDR1 is SGHVS and CDR2 FQNEAQ. CDR3 in amino acids: CASSFQGKTNYGYTF. The CDR3 nucleotides are TGTGCCAGCAGCTTCCAGGGAAAGACTAACTATGGCTACACCTTC.

The chain uses TRBV5-8 and TRBJ2-5; 9 bases are shared with TRBD2. This CDR3 has 14 residues. The junction had 1 base not matched to a gene; V was cut back by 0 bases and J by 4 bases. Germline V gene lookup returns CDR1 SGHTS and CDR2 YDEGEE. Here the CDR3 reads CASSLGGGAETQYF. The CDR3 nucleotides read TGTGCCAGCAGCTTGGGCGGGGGGGCAGAGACCCAGTACTTC.

A note on this clone: Other nucleotide sequences in the sample specify the same CDR3. This chain joins TRBV6-6 and TRBJ2-7; 10 positions match TRBD1. V lost 5 bases to trimming and J lost 4 bases; unmatched junction nucleotides: 11. This CDR3 contains 16 residues. CDR1 and CDR2 (germline): MNHNY, SVGAGI (reference sequence). The CDR3 DNA reads TGTGCCAGCAGTCCCGGTGGGACGGGACAGGGGTACGAGCAGTACTTC. It yields the protein CASSPGGTGQGYEQYF.

V gene TRBV10-3 combines with J gene TRBJ1-5; possible D gene TRBD1, 6 bases. This CDR3 contains 19 residues. Germline lookup yields CDR1 ENHRY and CDR2 SYGVKD. Trimming left V 7 bases short and J 0 bases short, with 25 bases between. The CDR3 sequence is CAIINFAGANPYSNQPQHF. The CDR3 bases are TGTGCCATCATTAATTTCGCAGGGGCGAACCCTTATAGCAATCAGCCCCAGCATTTT.